These 12 T cell receptor beta chains originate from one sample sequenced in a study of CD8+ T cells in alopecia areata. Extracted from the samples, RNA was reverse transcribed into cDNA to serve as the sequencing template. This table comes from immunoSEQ multiplex PCR, and its TCRdb copy is limited to in-frame clones, with some not included. Of around 210,000 clones listed, about 61% are singletons. The sample taken for sequencing was CD8+ T cells sorted from blood. The source of these receptors is a human donor in good health.

Many counts were recorded for this clone. The chain recombines TRBV19 with TRBJ1-2; D remains unclear. This CDR3 is 10 amino acids long. Trimming took off 8 bases at V and 4 bases at J, with 5 bases between the two ends. CDR1 LNHDA and CDR2 SQIVND come from the germline V gene (reference sequence). In DNA, the CDR3 is TGTGCCAGTTTCGCCTATGGCTACACCTTC. It codes for CASFAYGYTF.

V usage is TRBV9 and J usage is TRBJ2-3; a possible D gene is TRBD2 (5 bases). The V gene lost 0 bases and the J gene lost 5 bases, with 10 bases spanning the gap. Germline V gene sequence: CDR1 SGDLS, CDR2 YYNGEE. The length of the CDR3 is 14 residues. CDR3 sequence (DNA): TGTGCCAGCAGCGTAGACGGGGTCGGAGATACGCAGTATTTT. Translation: CASSVDGVGDTQYF.

V gene TRBV29-1 combines with J gene TRBJ1-2; TRBD1 agrees at 10 bases. The CDR3 sequence is 13 residues long. Trimming at V came to 5 bases and at J to 8 bases, leaving 8 bases not matched to a gene. Germline assignment: CDR1 SQVTM and CDR2 ANQGSEA. CDR3 nucleotides: TGCAGCGTTAAAGGGACAGGGGAAGACGGCTACACCTTC. Translating gives CSVKGTGEDGYTF.

The chain recombines TRBV27 with TRBJ2-6; D is perhaps TRBD1 or TRBD2 (5 bases each). Trimming stripped 5 bases from V and 3 bases from J, with 14 bases between. This CDR3 comprises 16 residues. Germline lookup yields CDR1 MNHEY and CDR2 SMNVEV (reference sequence). CDR3 bases: TGTGCCAGCAGTGCCCCCGGGGCCGTTGGGGCCAACGTCCTGACTTTC. Protein: CASSAPGAVGANVLTF.

This chain uses TRBV30 with TRBJ2-3; 15 nucleotides align to TRBD2. This CDR3 spans 16 amino acids. The V segment lost 5 bases and the J segment 4 bases; nucleotides outside the gene matches: 7. Germline CDR1 GTSNPN, CDR2 SVGIG (reference sequence). In DNA form, the CDR3 reads TGTGCCTGGGACCACGGACTAGCGGGGGGGGCAGATACGCAGTATTTT. This encodes CAWDHGLAGGADTQYF.

V usage is TRBV7-2 and J usage is TRBJ1-1; D is perhaps TRBD1 (5 bases). This CDR3 spans 15 amino acids. Germline CDR1 reads SGHTA; CDR2 reads FQGNSA. Trimming removed 1 base at V and 0 bases at J, with 9 bases between. The CDR3 nucleotides are TGTGCCAGCAGCTTAGACAGGAGAATGAACACTGAAGCTTTCTTT. It is translated as CASSLDRRMNTEAFF. Drawing the rest from reference TRBV7-2 and TRBJ1-1, the complete variable domain is GAGVSQSPSNKVTEKGKDVELRCDPISGHTALYWYRQSLGQGLEFLIYFQGNSAPDKSGLPSDRFSAERTGGSVSTLTIQRTQQEDSAVYLCASSLDRRMNTEAFFGQGTRLTVV.

The rearrangement links TRBV7-9 to TRBJ1-1, with TRBD1 as a possible D gene (5 bases). Trimming took off 2 bases at V and 6 bases at J, with 10 bases between the two ends. The CDR3 spans 13 residues. The germline V gene encodes CDR1 SEHNR and CDR2 FQNEAQ (reference sequence). In nucleotides, the CDR3 is TGTGCCAGCAGCTTAACGGGGGACGCTGAAGCTTTCTTT. This sequence encodes CASSLTGDAEAFF.

The chain employs TRBV5-1 and TRBJ2-3, with 7 bases identical to TRBD2. Germline CDR1 SGHRS, CDR2 YFSETQ. The V segment lost 1 base and the J segment 0 bases; nucleotides outside the gene matches: 5. The CDR3 loop spans 16 amino acids. The CDR3 DNA reads as TGCGCCAGCAGCTTGTGGCGAGCGGGGAGCACAGATACGCAGTATTTT. This codes for CASSLWRAGSTDTQYF.

This rearrangement joins TRBV30 to TRBJ1-2, with 8 bases identical to TRBD1. Germline-derived CDR1 and CDR2 are GTSNPN and SVGIG (reference sequence). J gave up 4 bases and V 0 bases, and 4 bases lay outside the gene matches. CDR3 size: 14 residues. The CDR3 sequence is CAWSVSRGPYGYTF. The CDR3 DNA follows: TGTGCCTGGAGTGTATCCAGGGGGCCCTATGGCTACACCTTC.

There are a few counts of this clone. This chain links TRBV19 with TRBJ1-2; no clear D gene. The V and J ends lost 2 bases and 2 bases respectively, with 6 bases between them. CDR3 size: 13 residues. The germline CDR1 and CDR2 sequences are LNHDA and SQIVND (reference sequence). CDR3 in amino acids: CASSIKENYGYTF. In DNA form, the CDR3 reads TGTGCCAGTAGTATAAAGGAGAACTATGGCTACACCTTC.

The CDR3 region has the DNA TGTGCCAGCAGCGTAGCGGGGCTCGGCGAAAAACTGTTTTTT. Its translation: CASSVAGLGEKLFF. This chain uses TRBV9 with TRBJ1-4; TRBD1 might be the D (5 bases). The germline CDR1 and CDR2 sequences are SGDLS and YYNGEE. The germline V and J ends were trimmed by 0 bases and 8 bases, with 11 bases remaining between them. The CDR3 extends over 14 amino acids.

This clone was detected only a few times. The chain recombines TRBV19 with TRBJ1-1; possible D gene TRBD1, 6 bases. Deletions cut 9 bases from V and 1 base from J, with 12 bases between. Looked up from germline, CDR1 is LNHDA and CDR2 is SQIVND (reference sequence). The length of the CDR3 is 13 residues. CDR3 nucleotides: TGTGCCAGGACGGGACAAGAGAACACTGAAGCTTTCTTT. As protein: CARTGQENTEAFF.